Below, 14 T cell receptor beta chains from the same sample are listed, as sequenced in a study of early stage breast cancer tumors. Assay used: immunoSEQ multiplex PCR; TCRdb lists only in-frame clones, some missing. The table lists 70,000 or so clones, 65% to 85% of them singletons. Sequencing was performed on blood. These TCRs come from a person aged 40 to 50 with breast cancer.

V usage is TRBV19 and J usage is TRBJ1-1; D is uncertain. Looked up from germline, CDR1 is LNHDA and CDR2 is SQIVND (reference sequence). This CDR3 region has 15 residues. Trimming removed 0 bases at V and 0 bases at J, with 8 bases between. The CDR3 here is CASSIDLKVNTEAFF. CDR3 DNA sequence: TGTGCCAGTAGTATAGATCTGAAGGTGAACACTGAAGCTTTCTTT. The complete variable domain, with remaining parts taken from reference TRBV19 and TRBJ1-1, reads DGGITQSPKYLFRKEGQNVTLSCEQNLNHDAMYWYRQDPGQGLRLIYYSQIVNDFQKGDIAEGYSVSREKKESFPLTVTSAQKNPTAFYLCASSIDLKVNTEAFFGQGTRLTVV.

CDR3 DNA sequence: TGTGCCAGCACCCCACCGGGACTAGCCAATGAGCAGTTCTTC. Its translation: CASTPPGLANEQFF. The chain carries TRBV27 and TRBJ2-1; 9 bases match TRBD2. CDR3 length: 14 residues. Germline V gene sequence: CDR1 MNHEY, CDR2 SMNVEV (reference sequence). V dropped 7 bases and J dropped 6; count of bases not matched to a gene: 7.

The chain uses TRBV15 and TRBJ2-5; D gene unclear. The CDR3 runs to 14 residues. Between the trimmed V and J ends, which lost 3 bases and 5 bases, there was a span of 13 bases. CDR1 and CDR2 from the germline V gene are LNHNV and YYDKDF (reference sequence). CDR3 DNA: TGTGCCACCAGCAGTACGGCACTGGCGGAGACCCAGTACTTC. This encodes CATSSTALAETQYF.

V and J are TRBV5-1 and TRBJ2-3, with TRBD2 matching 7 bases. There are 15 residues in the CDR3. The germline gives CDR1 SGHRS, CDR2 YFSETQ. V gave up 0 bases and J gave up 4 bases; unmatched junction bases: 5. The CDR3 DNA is TGCGCCAGCAGCTTGGCGGCGGGAGCGGCAGATACGCAGTATTTT. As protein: CASSLAAGAADTQYF.

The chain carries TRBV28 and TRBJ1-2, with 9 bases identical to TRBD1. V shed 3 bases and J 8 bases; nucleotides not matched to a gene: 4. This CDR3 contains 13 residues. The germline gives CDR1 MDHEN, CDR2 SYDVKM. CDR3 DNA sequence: TGTGCCAGCAGTTTCACAGGGGGCCAGGGCTACACCTTC. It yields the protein CASSFTGGQGYTF.

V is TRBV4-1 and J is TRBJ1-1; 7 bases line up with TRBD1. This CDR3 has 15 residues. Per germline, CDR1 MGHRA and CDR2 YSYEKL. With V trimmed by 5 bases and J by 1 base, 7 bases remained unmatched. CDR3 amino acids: CASSVTGTANTEAFF. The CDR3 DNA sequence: TGCGCCAGCAGCGTAACCGGGACAGCGAACACTGAAGCTTTCTTT.

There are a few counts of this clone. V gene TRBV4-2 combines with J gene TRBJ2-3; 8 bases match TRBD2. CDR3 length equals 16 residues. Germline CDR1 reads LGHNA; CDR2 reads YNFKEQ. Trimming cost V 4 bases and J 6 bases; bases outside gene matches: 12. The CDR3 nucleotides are TGTGCCAGCAGCCGCAGCCTCGGGAGGGCGTCGGATACGCAGTATTTT. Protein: CASSRSLGRASDTQYF.

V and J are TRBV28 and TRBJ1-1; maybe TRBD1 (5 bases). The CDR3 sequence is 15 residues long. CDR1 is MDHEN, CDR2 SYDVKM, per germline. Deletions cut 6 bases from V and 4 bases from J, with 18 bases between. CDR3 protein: CASSPSEGRATEAFF. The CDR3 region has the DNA TGTGCCAGCAGCCCCTCCGAGGGGAGGGCCACTGAAGCTTTCTTT. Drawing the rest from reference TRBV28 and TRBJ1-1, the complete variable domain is DVKVTQSSRYLVKRTGEKVFLECVQDMDHENMFWYRQDPGLGLRLIYFSYDVKMKEKGDIPEGYSVSREKKERFSLILESASTNQTSMYLCASSPSEGRATEAFFGQGTRLTVV.

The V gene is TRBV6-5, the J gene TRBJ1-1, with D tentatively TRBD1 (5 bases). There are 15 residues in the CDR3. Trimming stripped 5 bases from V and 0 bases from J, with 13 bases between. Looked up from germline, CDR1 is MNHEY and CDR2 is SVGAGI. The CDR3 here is CASSHRTGMNTEAFF. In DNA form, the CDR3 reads TGTGCCAGCAGTCACCGAACAGGCATGAACACTGAAGCTTTCTTT.

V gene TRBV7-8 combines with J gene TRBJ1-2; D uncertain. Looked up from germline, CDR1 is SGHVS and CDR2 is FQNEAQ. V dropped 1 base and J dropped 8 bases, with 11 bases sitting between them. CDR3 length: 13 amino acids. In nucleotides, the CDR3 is TGTGCCAGCAGCTTAGGGGGTGCCTGGGGCTACACCTTC. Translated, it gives CASSLGGAWGYTF. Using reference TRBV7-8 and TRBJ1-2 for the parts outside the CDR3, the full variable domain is GAGVSQSPRYKVAKRGQDVALRCDPISGHVSLFWYQQALGQGPEFLTYFQNEAQLDKSGLPSDRFFAERPEGSVSTLKIQRTQQEDSAVYLCASSLGGAWGYTFGSGTRLTVV.

For the CDR3, the DNA is TGTGCTAGTGGTTTGGTATCGATGGCAGATACGCAGTATTTT. It is translated as CASGLVSMADTQYF. The chain has TRBV12-5 and TRBJ2-3; the D is unclear. V lost 0 bases and J lost 4, with 8 bases in between. The germline CDR1 and CDR2 sequences are LGHNT and FRNRAP. The CDR3 runs 14 residues.

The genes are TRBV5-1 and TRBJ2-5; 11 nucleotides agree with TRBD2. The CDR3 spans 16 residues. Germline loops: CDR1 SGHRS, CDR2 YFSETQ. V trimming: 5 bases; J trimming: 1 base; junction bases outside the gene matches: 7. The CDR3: CASSPLSGRAQETQYF. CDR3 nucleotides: TGCGCCAGCAGTCCTCTTAGCGGGAGGGCCCAAGAGACCCAGTACTTC.

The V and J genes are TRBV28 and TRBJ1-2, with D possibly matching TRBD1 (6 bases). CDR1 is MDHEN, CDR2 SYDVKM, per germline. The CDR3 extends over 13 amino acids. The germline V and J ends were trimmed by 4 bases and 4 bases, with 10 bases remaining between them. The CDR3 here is CASSYGQSYGYTF. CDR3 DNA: TGTGCCAGCAGTTATGGACAGAGCTATGGCTACACCTTC.

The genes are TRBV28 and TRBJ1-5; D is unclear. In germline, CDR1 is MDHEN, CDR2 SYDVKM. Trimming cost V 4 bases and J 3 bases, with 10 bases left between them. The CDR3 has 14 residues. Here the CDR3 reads CASSSMQANQPQHF. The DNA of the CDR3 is TGTGCCAGCAGTTCCATGCAGGCCAATCAGCCCCAGCATTTT. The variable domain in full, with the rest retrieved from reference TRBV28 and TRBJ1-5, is DVKVTQSSRYLVKRTGEKVFLECVQDMDHENMFWYRQDPGLGLRLIYFSYDVKMKEKGDIPEGYSVSREKKERFSLILESASTNQTSMYLCASSSMQANQPQHFGDGTRLSIL.